These T cell receptor beta chains were read from a single sample in a study of blood T cell repertoires in COVID-19. Assay: immunoSEQ multiplex PCR; the TCRdb copy retains only in-frame clones and omits some. The sample has 70,000 to 85,000 clones; about 89% are singletons. Material for sequencing was peripheral blood. Every receptor here comes from a woman in her fifties or sixties with acute or convalescent COVID-19. Both conserved end residues are part of each CDR3. Each record gives: CDR3 DNA, CDR3 protein, clone size, V gene, J gene, D gene. D genes are given only for firm matches. Expanded clones are given a class, and other clones once, few, many or no size at all.

cdr3_nt: TGTGCCAGCAGGGGACTAGCGGCTAACCTTAGGGACGAGCAGTACTTC; cdr3_aa: CASRGLAANLRDEQYF; clone_size: .; v_call: TRBV28; j_call: TRBJ2-7; d_call: TRBD2
cdr3_nt: TGTGCCAGCGCCGGGACAGGGGAAGAGACCCAGTACTTC; cdr3_aa: CASAGTGEETQYF; clone_size: .; v_call: TRBV18; j_call: TRBJ2-5; d_call: TRBD1
cdr3_nt: TGCGCCAGCAGCCCTCAGAGGGACTCTGGAAACACCATATATTTT; cdr3_aa: CASSPQRDSGNTIYF; clone_size: .; v_call: TRBV4-3; j_call: TRBJ1-3; d_call: .
cdr3_nt: TGTGCCAGCATCCCAGGGTGGTCCTATAATTCACCCCTCCACTTT; cdr3_aa: CASIPGWSYNSPLHF; clone_size: .; v_call: TRBV28; j_call: TRBJ1-6; d_call: .
cdr3_nt: TGTGCCAGCAGCCAAGTTAGAGGAGAGACCCAGTACTTC; cdr3_aa: CASSQVRGETQYF; clone_size: .; v_call: TRBV3-1/TRBV3-2; j_call: TRBJ2-5; d_call: .
cdr3_nt: TGTGCCAGCAGCGTCCCCCGGGACAGGGTAGGCGAGCAGTACTTC; cdr3_aa: CASSVPRDRVGEQYF; clone_size: .; v_call: TRBV9; j_call: TRBJ2-7; d_call: TRBD1
cdr3_nt: TGTGCCATCAGTGACGGGGTCGCCGGGGGCTACACCTTC; cdr3_aa: CAISDGVAGGYTF; clone_size: .; v_call: TRBV10-3; j_call: TRBJ1-2; d_call: .
cdr3_nt: TGTGCCAGCAGCCCCCGACAGGGCGATGGGGAGACCCAGTACTTC; cdr3_aa: CASSPRQGDGETQYF; clone_size: few; v_call: TRBV7-6; j_call: TRBJ2-5; d_call: TRBD1
cdr3_nt: TGTGCCAGCAGCCACCAGCCGGGGCAGCCCCAGCATTTT; cdr3_aa: CASSHQPGQPQHF; clone_size: .; v_call: TRBV3-1/TRBV3-2; j_call: TRBJ1-5; d_call: .
cdr3_nt: TGTGCCAGTACCGCCGAGGGCCTTTCGGTGGGGTCCTACAATGAGCAGTTCTTC; cdr3_aa: CASTAEGLSVGSYNEQFF; clone_size: .; v_call: TRBV19; j_call: TRBJ2-1; d_call: .
cdr3_nt: TGTGCCAGCAGTTACCTTACTAGCGGGGGATCCAATGAGCAGTTCTTC; cdr3_aa: CASSYLTSGGSNEQFF; clone_size: .; v_call: TRBV6-7; j_call: TRBJ2-1; d_call: TRBD2
cdr3_nt: TGTGCCAGCAGTTCGCCCGGTACGAGCAATTCACCCCTCCACTTT; cdr3_aa: CASSSPGTSNSPLHF; clone_size: few; v_call: TRBV6-5; j_call: TRBJ1-6; d_call: .
cdr3_nt: TGCAGTGCTAGTCCCCCCCGACAGGGGTTCCACGAGCAGTACTTC; cdr3_aa: CSASPPRQGFHEQYF; clone_size: .; v_call: TRBV20-1; j_call: TRBJ2-7; d_call: TRBD1
cdr3_nt: TGTGCCAGCAGCAGGGGTTTTCATGGAAACACCATATATTTT; cdr3_aa: CASSRGFHGNTIYF; clone_size: few; v_call: TRBV6-6; j_call: TRBJ1-3; d_call: .
cdr3_nt: TGTGCCAGCAGCAGACTTAGCGATTCATACGTCGATGAGCAGTTCTTC; cdr3_aa: CASSRLSDSYVDEQFF; clone_size: .; v_call: TRBV21-1; j_call: TRBJ2-1; d_call: .
cdr3_nt: TGTGCCAGCAGTTATAACACAGGGTACTCTGGAAACACCATATATTTT; cdr3_aa: CASSYNTGYSGNTIYF; clone_size: .; v_call: TRBV6-5; j_call: TRBJ1-3; d_call: .
cdr3_nt: TGTGCCAGCAGTTTCGACAGGAGCTCCTACAATGAGCAGTTCTTC; cdr3_aa: CASSFDRSSYNEQFF; clone_size: .; v_call: TRBV2; j_call: TRBJ2-1; d_call: .
cdr3_nt: TGTGCCAGCAGCCCCCAAAACGAGGGGGGGAAAGGTGGCTACACCTTC; cdr3_aa: CASSPQNEGGKGGYTF; clone_size: .; v_call: TRBV9; j_call: TRBJ1-2; d_call: .
cdr3_nt: TGTGCCAGCAGCTTAGCGGGAGCTGAAGAGACCCAGTACTTC; cdr3_aa: CASSLAGAEETQYF; clone_size: .; v_call: TRBV7-9; j_call: TRBJ2-5; d_call: .
cdr3_nt: TGTGCCAGCAGCGCCCGGATGTCCTGGACTAGCGGGAGTTACAATGAGCAGTTCTTC; cdr3_aa: CASSARMSWTSGSYNEQFF; clone_size: .; v_call: TRBV7-2; j_call: TRBJ2-1; d_call: TRBD2
cdr3_nt: TGTGCCAGTAGCGTACGTACAGGGGTAGGCGAGCAGTACTTC; cdr3_aa: CASSVRTGVGEQYF; clone_size: once; v_call: TRBV19; j_call: TRBJ2-7; d_call: TRBD1
cdr3_nt: TGTGCCAGCAGCTTGGCGGGAGCTTCCTACAATGAGCAGTTCTTC; cdr3_aa: CASSLAGASYNEQFF; clone_size: .; v_call: TRBV5-6; j_call: TRBJ2-1; d_call: .
cdr3_nt: TGTGCCAGCAGTTTTCAATTCAGGGGGCTAGGCACTGAAGCTTTCTTT; cdr3_aa: CASSFQFRGLGTEAFF; clone_size: .; v_call: TRBV27; j_call: TRBJ1-1; d_call: TRBD1
cdr3_nt: TGTGCCATCAAGACGGAACGGGACACCGGGGAGCTGTTTTTT; cdr3_aa: CAIKTERDTGELFF; clone_size: .; v_call: TRBV10-3; j_call: TRBJ2-2; d_call: .
cdr3_nt: TGTGCCAGTAGTATGGTGGAGGATTATCAGCCCCAGCATTTT; cdr3_aa: CASSMVEDYQPQHF; clone_size: .; v_call: TRBV19; j_call: TRBJ1-5; d_call: .
cdr3_nt: TGTGCCAGCAGCTCCGACAGGGTAGTCAATGAGCAGTTCTTC; cdr3_aa: CASSSDRVVNEQFF; clone_size: few; v_call: TRBV7-9; j_call: TRBJ2-1; d_call: TRBD1
cdr3_nt: TGTGCCAGCAGTCCGGGGGGAGCGAGCTCCTACGAGCAGTACTTC; cdr3_aa: CASSPGGASSYEQYF; clone_size: .; v_call: TRBV28; j_call: TRBJ2-7; d_call: TRBD2
cdr3_nt: TGTGCCAGCAGCCGCGGACTAGCGGGGGGGAACAATGAGCAGTTCTTC; cdr3_aa: CASSRGLAGGNNEQFF; clone_size: .; v_call: TRBV7-2; j_call: TRBJ2-1; d_call: TRBD2
cdr3_nt: TGTGCCAGCAGGCCAGGGGAGGGTGAAAAACTGTTTTTT; cdr3_aa: CASRPGEGEKLFF; clone_size: .; v_call: TRBV6-6; j_call: TRBJ1-4; d_call: .
cdr3_nt: TGTGCCAGCAGCCGGACGCTGGGGGCGACTGAAGCTTTCTTT; cdr3_aa: CASSRTLGATEAFF; clone_size: .; v_call: TRBV6-5; j_call: TRBJ1-1; d_call: .
cdr3_nt: TGTGCCAGCAGTATCAATAGCGGGACACCGCAGTATTTT; cdr3_aa: CASSINSGTPQYF; clone_size: .; v_call: TRBV28; j_call: TRBJ2-3; d_call: TRBD2
cdr3_nt: TGTGCCAGCAGTTACACAGGGGAATATGGCTACACCTTC; cdr3_aa: CASSYTGEYGYTF; clone_size: few; v_call: TRBV12-3/TRBV12-4; j_call: TRBJ1-2; d_call: TRBD1
cdr3_nt: TGTGCCTGGAGTACCATAATAGCGGGAGCCCACAATGAGCAGTTCTTC; cdr3_aa: CAWSTIIAGAHNEQFF; clone_size: once; v_call: TRBV30; j_call: TRBJ2-1; d_call: TRBD2
cdr3_nt: TGCAGCGTTGACCCCGGACAGGGTTGGACTGAAGCTTTCTTT; cdr3_aa: CSVDPGQGWTEAFF; clone_size: .; v_call: TRBV29-1; j_call: TRBJ1-1; d_call: TRBD1
cdr3_nt: TGTGCCAGCAGCTTAGAGTCAGGGACAGGGGATTCACCCCTCCACTTT; cdr3_aa: CASSLESGTGDSPLHF; clone_size: .; v_call: TRBV11-2; j_call: TRBJ1-6; d_call: TRBD1
cdr3_nt: TGTGCCAGCAGCATCGGACAGGGGGCTTACAATGAGCAGTTCTTC; cdr3_aa: CASSIGQGAYNEQFF; clone_size: .; v_call: TRBV11-3; j_call: TRBJ2-1; d_call: TRBD1
cdr3_nt: TGTGCCAGCAGCTTAGCCGAAAGGACAGGGGTTGCCTACGAGCAGTACTTC; cdr3_aa: CASSLAERTGVAYEQYF; clone_size: .; v_call: TRBV7-6; j_call: TRBJ2-7; d_call: TRBD1